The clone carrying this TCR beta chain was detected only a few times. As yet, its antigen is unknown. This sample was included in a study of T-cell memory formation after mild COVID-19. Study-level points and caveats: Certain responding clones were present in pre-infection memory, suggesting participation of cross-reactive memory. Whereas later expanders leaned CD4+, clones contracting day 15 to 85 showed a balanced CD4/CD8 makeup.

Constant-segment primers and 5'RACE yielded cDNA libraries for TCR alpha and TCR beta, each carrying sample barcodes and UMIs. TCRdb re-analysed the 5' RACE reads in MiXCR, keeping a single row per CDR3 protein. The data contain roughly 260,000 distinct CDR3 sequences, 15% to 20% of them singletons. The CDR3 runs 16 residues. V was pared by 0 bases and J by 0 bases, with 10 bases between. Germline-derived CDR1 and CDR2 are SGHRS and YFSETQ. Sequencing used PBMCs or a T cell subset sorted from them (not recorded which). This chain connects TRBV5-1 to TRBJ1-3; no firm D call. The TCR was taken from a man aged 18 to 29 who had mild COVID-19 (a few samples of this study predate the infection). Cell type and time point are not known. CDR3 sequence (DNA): TGCGCCAGCAGCTTGGATCCCCACTTCTCTGGAAACACCATATATTTT. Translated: CASSLDPHFSGNTIYF. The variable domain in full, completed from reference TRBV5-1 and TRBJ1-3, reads KAGVTQTPRYLIKTRGQQVTLSCSPISGHRSVSWYQQTPGQGLQFLFEYFSETQRNKGNFPGRFSGRQFSNSRSEMNVSTLELGDSALYLCASSLDPHFSGNTIYFGEGSWLTVV.